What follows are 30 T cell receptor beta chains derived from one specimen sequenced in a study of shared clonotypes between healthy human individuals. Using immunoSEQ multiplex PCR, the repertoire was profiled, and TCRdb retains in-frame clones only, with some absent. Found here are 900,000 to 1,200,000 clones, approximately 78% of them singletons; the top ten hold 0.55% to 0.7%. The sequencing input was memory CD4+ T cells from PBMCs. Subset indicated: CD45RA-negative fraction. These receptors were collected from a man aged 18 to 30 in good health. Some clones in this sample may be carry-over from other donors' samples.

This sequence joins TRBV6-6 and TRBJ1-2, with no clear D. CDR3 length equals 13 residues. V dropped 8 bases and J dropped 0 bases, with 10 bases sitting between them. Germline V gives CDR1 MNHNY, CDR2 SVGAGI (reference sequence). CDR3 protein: CASAAIANYGYTF. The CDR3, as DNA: TGTGCCAGCGCCGCGATAGCTAACTATGGCTACACCTTC.

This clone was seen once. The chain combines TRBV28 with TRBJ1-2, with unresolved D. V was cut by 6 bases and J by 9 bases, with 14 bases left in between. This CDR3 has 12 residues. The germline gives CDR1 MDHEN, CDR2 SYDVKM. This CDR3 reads CASSTWAVSYTF. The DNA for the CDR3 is TGTGCCAGCAGCACATGGGCGGTTAGCTACACCTTC.

CDR3 coding DNA: TGTGCCAGCTCAGGGCAAGGAAACTATGGCTACACCTTC. It translates to CASSGQGNYGYTF. The V gene is TRBV18, the J gene TRBJ1-2; unclear D gene. V lost 5 bases, J lost 2 bases, and 9 bases lay in between. Per the germline V gene, CDR1 is KGHSH and CDR2 is LQKENI. The CDR3 runs to 13 residues.

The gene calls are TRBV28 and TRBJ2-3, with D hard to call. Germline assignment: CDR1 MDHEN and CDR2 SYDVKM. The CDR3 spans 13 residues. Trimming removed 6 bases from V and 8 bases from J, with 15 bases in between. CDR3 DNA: TGTGCCAGCAGAAGTCAGCCGGTCGGTACGCAGTATTTT. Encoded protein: CASRSQPVGTQYF.

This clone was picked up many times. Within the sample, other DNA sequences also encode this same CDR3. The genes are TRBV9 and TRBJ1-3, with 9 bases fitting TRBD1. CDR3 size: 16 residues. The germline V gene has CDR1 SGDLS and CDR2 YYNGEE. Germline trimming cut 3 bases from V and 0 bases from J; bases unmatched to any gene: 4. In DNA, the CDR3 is TGTGCCAGCAGCGCCGGACAGGGGAGCTCTGGAAACACCATATATTTT. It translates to CASSAGQGSSGNTIYF.

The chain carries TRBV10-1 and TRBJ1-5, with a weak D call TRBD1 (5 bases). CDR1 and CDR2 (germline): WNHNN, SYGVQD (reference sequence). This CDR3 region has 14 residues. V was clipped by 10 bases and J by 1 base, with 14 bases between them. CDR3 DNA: TGCGCCACCCTGGGGGGTGAAAGCAATCAGCCCCAGCATTTT. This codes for CATLGGESNQPQHF.

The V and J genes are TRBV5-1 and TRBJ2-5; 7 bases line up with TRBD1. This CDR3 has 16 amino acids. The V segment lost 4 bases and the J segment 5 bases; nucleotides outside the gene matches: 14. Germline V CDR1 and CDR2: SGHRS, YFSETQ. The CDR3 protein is CASSTPGQAGKETQYF. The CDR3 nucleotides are TGCGCCAGCAGCACCCCCGGACAGGCTGGAAAGGAGACCCAGTACTTC.

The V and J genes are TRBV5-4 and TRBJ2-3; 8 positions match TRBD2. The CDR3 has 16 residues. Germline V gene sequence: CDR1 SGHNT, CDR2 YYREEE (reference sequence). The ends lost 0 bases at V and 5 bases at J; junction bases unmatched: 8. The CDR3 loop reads CASSLASGYLRDTQYF. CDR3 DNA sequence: TGTGCCAGCAGCTTGGCTAGCGGGTACTTAAGAGATACGCAGTATTTT.

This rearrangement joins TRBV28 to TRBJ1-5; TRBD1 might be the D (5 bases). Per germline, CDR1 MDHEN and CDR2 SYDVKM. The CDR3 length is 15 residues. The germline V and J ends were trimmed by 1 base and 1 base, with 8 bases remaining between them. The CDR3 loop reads CASSLLGESNQPQHF. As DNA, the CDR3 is TGTGCCAGCAGTTTATTGGGGGAAAGCAATCAGCCCCAGCATTTT.

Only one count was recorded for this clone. CDR3 sequence (DNA): TGTGCCTGGAGACTAGCGGGAGGTCCCAATACGCAGTATTTT. Protein sequence: CAWRLAGGPNTQYF. The chain uses TRBV30 and TRBJ2-3, with 12 positions matching TRBD2. V lost 3 bases and J lost 7; bases outside the gene matches: 5. Germline V lookup: CDR1 GTSNPN, CDR2 SVGIG (reference sequence). The CDR3 loop spans 14 amino acids. The entire variable domain, with the rest obtained from reference TRBV30 and TRBJ2-3, is as follows: SQTIHQWPATLVQPVGSPLSLECTVEGTSNPNLYWYRQAAGRGLQLLFYSVGIGQISSEVPQNLSASRPQDRQFILSSKKLLLSDSGFYLCAWRLAGGPNTQYFGPGTRLTVL.

CDR3 region: CASSPGLAYEQYF. The DNA of the CDR3 is TGTGCCAGCAGCCCGGGACTAGCCTACGAGCAGTACTTC. The rearrangement links TRBV2 to TRBJ2-7; the match to TRBD2 covers 8 bases. The length of the CDR3 is 13 residues. The V segment lost 6 bases and the J segment 2 bases; nucleotides outside the gene matches: 3. CDR1 and CDR2 from the germline V gene are SNHLY and FYNNEI.

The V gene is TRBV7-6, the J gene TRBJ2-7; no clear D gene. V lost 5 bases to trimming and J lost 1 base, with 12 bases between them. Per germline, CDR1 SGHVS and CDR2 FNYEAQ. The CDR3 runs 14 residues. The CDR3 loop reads CASSPKRESYEQYF. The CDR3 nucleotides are TGTGCCAGCAGCCCCAAGCGTGAATCCTACGAGCAGTACTTC.

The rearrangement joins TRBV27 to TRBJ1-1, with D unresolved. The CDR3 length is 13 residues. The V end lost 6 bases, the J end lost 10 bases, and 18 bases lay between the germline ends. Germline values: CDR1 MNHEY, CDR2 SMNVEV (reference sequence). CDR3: CASSSHRNAGAFF. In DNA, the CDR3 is TGTGCCAGCAGCTCCCACCGAAACGCTGGAGCTTTCTTT.

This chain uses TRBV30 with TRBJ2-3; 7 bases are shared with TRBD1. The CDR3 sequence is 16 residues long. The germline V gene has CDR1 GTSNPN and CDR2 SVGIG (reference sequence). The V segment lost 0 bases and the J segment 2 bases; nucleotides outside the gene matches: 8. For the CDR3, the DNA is TGTGCCTGGAGTGTAGGGGACAGAGACTTCACAGATACGCAGTATTTT. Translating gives CAWSVGDRDFTDTQYF.

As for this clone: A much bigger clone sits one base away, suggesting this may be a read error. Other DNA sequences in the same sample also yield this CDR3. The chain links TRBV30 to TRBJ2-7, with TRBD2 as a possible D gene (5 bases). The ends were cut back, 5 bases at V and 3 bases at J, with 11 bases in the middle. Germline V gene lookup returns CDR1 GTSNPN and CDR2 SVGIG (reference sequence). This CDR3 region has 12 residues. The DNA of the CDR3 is TGTGCCTGGTCGCAGGACTGCTACGAGCAGTACTTC. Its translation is CAWSQDCYEQYF.

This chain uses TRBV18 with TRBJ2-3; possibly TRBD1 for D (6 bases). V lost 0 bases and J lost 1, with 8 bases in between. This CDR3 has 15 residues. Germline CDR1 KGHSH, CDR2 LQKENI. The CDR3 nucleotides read TGTGCCAGCTCACCACCAAACAGGGGCACAGATACGCAGTATTTT. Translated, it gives CASSPPNRGTDTQYF.

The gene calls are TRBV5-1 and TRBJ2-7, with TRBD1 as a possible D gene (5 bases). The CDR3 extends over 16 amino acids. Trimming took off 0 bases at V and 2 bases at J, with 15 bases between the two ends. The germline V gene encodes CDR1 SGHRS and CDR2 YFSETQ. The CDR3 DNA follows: TGCGCCAGCAGCTTGGTGGGGCTACCTGGGACCTACGAGCAGTACTTC. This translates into CASSLVGLPGTYEQYF.

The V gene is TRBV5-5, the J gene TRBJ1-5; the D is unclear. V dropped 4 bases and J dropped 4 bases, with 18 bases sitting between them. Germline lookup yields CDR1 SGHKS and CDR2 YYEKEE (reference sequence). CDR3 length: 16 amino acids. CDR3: CASSREGGWANQPQHF. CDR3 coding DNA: TGTGCCAGCAGCCGGGAGGGTGGATGGGCAAATCAGCCCCAGCATTTT.

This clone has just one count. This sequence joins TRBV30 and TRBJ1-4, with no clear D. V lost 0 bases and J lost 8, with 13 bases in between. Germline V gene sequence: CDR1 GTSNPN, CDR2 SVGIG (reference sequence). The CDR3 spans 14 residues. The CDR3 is CAWSVPAGGEKLFF. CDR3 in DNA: TGTGCCTGGAGTGTGCCAGCCGGAGGGGAAAAACTGTTTTTT.

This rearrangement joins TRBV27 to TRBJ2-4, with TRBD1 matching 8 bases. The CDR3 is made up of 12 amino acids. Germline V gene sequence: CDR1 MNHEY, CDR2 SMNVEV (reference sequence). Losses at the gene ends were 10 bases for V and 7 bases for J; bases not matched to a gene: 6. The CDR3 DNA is TGTGCCACCAGGACAGGGCTGAACATTCAGTACTTC. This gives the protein CATRTGLNIQYF.

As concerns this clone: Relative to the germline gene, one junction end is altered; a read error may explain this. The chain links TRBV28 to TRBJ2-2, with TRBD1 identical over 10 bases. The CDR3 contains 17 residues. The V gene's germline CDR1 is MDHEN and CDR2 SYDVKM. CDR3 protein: CASSGAPGQGNIGELFF. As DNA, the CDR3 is TGTGCCAGCAGTGGGGCCCCGGGACAGGGGAACATCGGGGAGCTGTTTTTT. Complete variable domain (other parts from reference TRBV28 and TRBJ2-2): DVKVTQSSRYLVKRTGEKVFLECVQDMDHENMFWYRQDPGLGLRLIYFSYDVKMKEKGDIPEGYSVSREKKERFSLILESASTNQTSMYLCASSGAPGQGNIGELFFGEGSRLTVL.

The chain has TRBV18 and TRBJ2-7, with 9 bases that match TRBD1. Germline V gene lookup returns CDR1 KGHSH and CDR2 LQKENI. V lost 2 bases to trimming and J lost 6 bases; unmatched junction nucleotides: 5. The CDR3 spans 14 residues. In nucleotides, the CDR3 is TGTGCCAGCTCACCATCACAGGGGGCGTCCGAGCAGTACTTC. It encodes CASSPSQGASEQYF.

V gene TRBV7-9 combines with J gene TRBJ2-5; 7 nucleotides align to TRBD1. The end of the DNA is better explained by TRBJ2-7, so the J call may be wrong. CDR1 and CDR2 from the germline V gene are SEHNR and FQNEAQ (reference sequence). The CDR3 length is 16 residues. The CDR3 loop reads CASSLARQGRSYEQYF. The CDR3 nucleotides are TGTGCCAGCAGCTTAGCCCGACAGGGACGATCCTACGAGCAGTACTTC.

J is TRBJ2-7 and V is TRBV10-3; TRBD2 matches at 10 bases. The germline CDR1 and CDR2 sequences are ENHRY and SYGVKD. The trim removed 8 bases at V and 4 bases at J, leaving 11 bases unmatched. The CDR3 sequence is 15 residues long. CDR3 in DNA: TGTGCCATCGGGGGACTAGCGAACATGGGGTACGAGCAGTACTTC. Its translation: CAIGGLANMGYEQYF.

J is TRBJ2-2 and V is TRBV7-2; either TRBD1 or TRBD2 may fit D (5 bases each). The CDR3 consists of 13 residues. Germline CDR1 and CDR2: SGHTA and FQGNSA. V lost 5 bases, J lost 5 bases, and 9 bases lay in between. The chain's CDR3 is CASSPGTTGELFF. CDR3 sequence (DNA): TGTGCCAGCAGCCCGGGGACGACCGGGGAGCTGTTTTTT.

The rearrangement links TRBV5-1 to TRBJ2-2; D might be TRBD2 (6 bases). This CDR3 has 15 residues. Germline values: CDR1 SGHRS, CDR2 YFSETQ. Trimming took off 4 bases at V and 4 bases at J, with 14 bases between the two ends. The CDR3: CASSARVGGTGELFF. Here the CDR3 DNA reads TGCGCCAGCAGCGCCCGGGTCGGGGGCACCGGGGAGCTGTTTTTT.

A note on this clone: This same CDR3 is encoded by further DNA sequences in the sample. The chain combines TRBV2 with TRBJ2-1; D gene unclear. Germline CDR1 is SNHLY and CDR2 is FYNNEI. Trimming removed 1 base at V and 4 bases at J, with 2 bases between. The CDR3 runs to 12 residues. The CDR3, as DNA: TGTGCCAGCAGTGAAGGTTACAATGAGCAGTTCTTC. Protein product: CASSEGYNEQFF.

In DNA form, the CDR3 reads TGCGCCAGCAGCTTGGAGGTGGGGTCTGACACTGAAGCTTTCTTT. Translated, it gives CASSLEVGSDTEAFF. The chain links TRBV5-1 to TRBJ1-1; D is unresolved. CDR1 SGHRS and CDR2 YFSETQ come from the germline V gene. Trimming shortened V by 0 bases and J by 3 bases, and 12 bases separated the two germline ends. CDR3 length equals 15 residues.

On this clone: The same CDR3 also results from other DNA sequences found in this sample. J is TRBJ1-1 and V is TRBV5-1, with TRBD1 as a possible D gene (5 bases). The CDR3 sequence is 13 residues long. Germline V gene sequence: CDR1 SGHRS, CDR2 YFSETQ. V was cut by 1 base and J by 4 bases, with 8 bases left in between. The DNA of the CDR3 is TGCGCCAGCAGCTTGCTGGGGGGCACTGAAGCTTTCTTT. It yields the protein CASSLLGGTEAFF.

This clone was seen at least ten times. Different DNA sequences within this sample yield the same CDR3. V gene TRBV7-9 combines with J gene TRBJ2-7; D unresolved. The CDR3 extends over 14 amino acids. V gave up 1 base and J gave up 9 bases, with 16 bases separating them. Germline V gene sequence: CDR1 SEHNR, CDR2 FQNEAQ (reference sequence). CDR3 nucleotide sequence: TGTGCCAGCAGCTTAGATGGTAACCCTACGTCGCAGTACTTC. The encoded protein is CASSLDGNPTSQYF.